The T cell receptor (beta chain) described here comes from a study of blood T cell repertoires in COVID-19. The CDR3 is made up of 14 amino acids. From germline, CDR1 is SGHAT and CDR2 FQNNGV. V lost 0 bases and J lost 5, with 10 bases in between. Only one count was recorded for this clone. Clones were read by immunoSEQ multiplex PCR, and TCRdb kept only the in-frame ones, dropping some. The sample yields 120,000 to 150,000 clones, about nine tenths seen once. J is TRBJ1-1 and V is TRBV11-2, with D hard to call. The sequencing input was peripheral blood. The origin of this receptor is a human donor in a cohort sampled during active COVID-19. The CDR3 spells CASSLESGYTEAFF. The CDR3 nucleotides are TGTGCCAGCAGCTTAGAATCAGGATATACTGAAGCTTTCTTT.